Given below is one T cell receptor beta chain in context. CDR3 size: 15 residues. Per germline, CDR1 SGHRS and CDR2 YFSETQ. Trimming removed 2 bases at V and 1 base at J, with 12 bases between. The record originates from a study of shared clonotypes between healthy human individuals. The assay was immunoSEQ multiplex PCR, and TCRdb's table has in-frame clones only and misses some. The profile shows over a million clones, approximately 96% of them singletons. The chain joins TRBV5-1 to TRBJ1-1; unclear D gene. The material sequenced was naive CD4+ T cells sorted from blood. Subset specified: CD45RA+ positively selected. The sequence was obtained from a man under 40 in good health. Here the CDR3 DNA reads TGCGCCAGCAGCTTTATGAGGGCGCCGAACACTGAAGCTTTCTTT. Translated, it gives CASSFMRAPNTEAFF.